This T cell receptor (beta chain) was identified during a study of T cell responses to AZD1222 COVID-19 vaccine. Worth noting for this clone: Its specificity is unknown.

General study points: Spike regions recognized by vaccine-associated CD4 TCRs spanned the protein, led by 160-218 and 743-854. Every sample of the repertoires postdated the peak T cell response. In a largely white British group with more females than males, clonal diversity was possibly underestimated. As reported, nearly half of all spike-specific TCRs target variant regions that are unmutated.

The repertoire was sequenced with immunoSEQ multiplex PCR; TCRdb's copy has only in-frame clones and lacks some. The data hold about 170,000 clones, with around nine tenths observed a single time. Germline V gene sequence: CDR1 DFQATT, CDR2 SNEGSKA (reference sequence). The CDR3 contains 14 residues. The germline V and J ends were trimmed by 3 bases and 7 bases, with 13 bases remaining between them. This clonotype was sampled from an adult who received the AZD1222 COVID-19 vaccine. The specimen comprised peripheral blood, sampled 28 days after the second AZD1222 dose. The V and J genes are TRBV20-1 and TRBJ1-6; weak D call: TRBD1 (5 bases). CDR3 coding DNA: TGCAGTGCTAGTTCCGGGGGGAGGAATTCACCCCTCCACTTT. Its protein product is CSASSGGRNSPLHF.